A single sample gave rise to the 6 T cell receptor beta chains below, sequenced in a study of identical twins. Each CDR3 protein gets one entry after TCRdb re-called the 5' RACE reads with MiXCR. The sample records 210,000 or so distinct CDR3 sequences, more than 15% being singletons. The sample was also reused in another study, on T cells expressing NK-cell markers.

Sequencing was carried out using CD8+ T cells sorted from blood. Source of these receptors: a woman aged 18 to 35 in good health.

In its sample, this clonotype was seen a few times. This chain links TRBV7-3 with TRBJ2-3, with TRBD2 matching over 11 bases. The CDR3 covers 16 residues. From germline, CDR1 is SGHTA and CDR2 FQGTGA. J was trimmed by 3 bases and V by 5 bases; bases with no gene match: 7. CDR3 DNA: TGTGCCAGCAGCCCTAAACTAGCGGGGGTTACAGATACGCAGTATTTT. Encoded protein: CASSPKLAGVTDTQYF. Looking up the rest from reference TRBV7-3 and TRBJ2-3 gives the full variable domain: GAGVSQTPSNKVTEKGKYVELRCDPISGHTALYWYRQSLGQGPEFLIYFQGTGAADDSGLPNDRFFAVRPEGSVSTLKIQRTERGDSAVYLCASSPKLAGVTDTQYFGPGTRLTVL.

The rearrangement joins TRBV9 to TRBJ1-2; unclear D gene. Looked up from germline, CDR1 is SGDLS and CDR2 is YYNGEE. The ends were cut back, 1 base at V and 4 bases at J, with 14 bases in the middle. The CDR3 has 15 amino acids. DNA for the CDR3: TGTGCCAGCAGCGTATACGTTATCGGAACCTATGGCTACACCTTC. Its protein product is CASSVYVIGTYGYTF.

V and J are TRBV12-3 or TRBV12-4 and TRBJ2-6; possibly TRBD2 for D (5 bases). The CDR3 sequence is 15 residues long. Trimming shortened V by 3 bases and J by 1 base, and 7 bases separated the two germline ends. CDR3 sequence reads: CASSFEGSGANVLTF. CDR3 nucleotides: TGTGCCAGCAGTTTTGAGGGATCTGGGGCCAACGTCCTGACTTTC.

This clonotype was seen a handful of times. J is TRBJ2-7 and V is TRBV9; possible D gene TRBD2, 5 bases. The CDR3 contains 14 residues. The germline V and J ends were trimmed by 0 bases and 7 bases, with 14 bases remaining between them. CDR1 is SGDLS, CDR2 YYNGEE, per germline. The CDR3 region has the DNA TGTGCCAGCAGCGTAGGGAGCGGCCCCGAGGAGCAGTACTTC. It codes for CASSVGSGPEEQYF.

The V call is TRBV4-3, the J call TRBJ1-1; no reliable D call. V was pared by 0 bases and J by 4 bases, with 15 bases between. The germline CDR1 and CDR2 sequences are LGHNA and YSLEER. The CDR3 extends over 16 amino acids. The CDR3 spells CASSQEAIPRGTEAFF. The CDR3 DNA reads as TGCGCCAGCAGCCAAGAAGCTATCCCGCGAGGCACTGAAGCTTTCTTT.

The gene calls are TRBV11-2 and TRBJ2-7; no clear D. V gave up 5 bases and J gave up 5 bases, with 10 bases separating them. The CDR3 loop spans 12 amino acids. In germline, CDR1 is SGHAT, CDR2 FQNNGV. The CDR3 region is CASSQAPHEQYF. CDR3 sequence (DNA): TGTGCCAGCAGCCAGGCCCCCCACGAGCAGTACTTC.